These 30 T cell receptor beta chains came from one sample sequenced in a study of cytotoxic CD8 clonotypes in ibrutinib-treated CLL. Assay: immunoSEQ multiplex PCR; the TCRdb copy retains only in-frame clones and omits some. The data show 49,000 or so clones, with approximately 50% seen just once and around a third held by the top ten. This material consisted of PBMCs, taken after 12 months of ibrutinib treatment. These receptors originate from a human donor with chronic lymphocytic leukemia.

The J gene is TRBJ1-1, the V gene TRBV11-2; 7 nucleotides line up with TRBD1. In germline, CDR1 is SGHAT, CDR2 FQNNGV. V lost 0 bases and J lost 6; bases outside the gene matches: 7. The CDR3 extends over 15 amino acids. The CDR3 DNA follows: TGTGCCAGCAGCTTAGAATCAGGGGGGCGCGCTGAAGCTTTCTTT. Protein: CASSLESGGRAEAFF.

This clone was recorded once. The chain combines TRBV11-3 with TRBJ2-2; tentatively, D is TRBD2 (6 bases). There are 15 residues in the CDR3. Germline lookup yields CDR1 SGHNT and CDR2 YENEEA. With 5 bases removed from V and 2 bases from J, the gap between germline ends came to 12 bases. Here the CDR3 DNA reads TGTGCCAGCAGCCCCCGGGGGACCAACACCGGGGAGCTGTTTTTT. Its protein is CASSPRGTNTGELFF. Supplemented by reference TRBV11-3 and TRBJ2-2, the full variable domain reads EAGVVQSPRYKIIEKKQPVAFWCNPISGHNTLYWYLQNLGQGPELLIRYENEEAVDDSQLPKDRFSAERLKGVDSTLKIQPAELGDSAVYLCASSPRGTNTGELFFGEGSRLTVL.

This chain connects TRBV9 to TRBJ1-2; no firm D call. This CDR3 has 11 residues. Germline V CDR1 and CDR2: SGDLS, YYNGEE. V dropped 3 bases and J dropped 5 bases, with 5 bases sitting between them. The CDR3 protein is CASSAGYGYTF. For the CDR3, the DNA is TGTGCCAGCAGCGCCGGGTATGGCTACACCTTC.

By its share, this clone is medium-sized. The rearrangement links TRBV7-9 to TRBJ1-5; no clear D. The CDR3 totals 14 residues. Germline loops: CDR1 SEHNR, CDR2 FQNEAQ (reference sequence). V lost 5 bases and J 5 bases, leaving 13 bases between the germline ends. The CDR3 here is CASSPPGSYQPQHF. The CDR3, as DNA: TGTGCCAGCAGCCCCCCCGGAAGCTATCAGCCCCAGCATTTT.

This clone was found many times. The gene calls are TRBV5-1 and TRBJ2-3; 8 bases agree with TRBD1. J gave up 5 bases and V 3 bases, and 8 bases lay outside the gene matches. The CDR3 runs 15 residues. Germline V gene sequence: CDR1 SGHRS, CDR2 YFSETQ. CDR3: CASSSYDRGEDTQYF. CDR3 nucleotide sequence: TGCGCCAGCAGCTCCTACGACAGGGGTGAAGATACGCAGTATTTT.

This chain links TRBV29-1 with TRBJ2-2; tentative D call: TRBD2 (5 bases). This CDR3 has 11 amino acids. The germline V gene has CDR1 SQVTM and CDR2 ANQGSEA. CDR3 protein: CSAREGGELFF. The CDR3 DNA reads TGCAGTGCTAGAGAGGGCGGGGAGCTGTTTTTT.

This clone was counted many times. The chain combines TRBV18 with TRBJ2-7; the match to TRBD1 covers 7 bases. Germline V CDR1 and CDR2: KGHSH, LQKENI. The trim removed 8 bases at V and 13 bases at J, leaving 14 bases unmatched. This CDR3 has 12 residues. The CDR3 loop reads CASAQGDTGHYF. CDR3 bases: TGTGCCAGCGCGCAGGGGGACACAGGCCACTACTTC.

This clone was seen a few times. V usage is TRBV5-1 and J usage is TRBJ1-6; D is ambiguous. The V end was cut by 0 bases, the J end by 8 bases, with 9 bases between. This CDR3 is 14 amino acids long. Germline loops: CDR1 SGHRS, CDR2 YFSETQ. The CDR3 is CASSLDRNYSPLHF. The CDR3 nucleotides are TGCGCCAGCAGCTTGGACAGAAATTATTCACCCCTCCACTTT.

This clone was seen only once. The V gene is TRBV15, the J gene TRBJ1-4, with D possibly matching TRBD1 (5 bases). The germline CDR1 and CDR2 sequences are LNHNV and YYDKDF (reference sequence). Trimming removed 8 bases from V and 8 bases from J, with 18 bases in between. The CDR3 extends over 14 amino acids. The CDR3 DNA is TGTGCCACCGGGATCCAGGGTAGGACCGAAAAACTGTTTTTT. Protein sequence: CATGIQGRTEKLFF.

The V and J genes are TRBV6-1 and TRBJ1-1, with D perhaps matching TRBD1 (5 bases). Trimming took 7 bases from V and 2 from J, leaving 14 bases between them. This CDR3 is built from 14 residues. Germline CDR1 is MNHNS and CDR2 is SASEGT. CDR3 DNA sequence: TGTGCCAGCACTGAGGACATAGGCAACACTGAAGCTTTCTTT. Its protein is CASTEDIGNTEAFF.

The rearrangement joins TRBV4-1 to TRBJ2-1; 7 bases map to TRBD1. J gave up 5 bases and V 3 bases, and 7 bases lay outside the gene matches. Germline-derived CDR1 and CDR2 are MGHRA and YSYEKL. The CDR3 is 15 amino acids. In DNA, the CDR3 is TGCGCCAGCAGCCACCTACAGGGGTCCAACAATGAGCAGTTCTTC. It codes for CASSHLQGSNNEQFF.

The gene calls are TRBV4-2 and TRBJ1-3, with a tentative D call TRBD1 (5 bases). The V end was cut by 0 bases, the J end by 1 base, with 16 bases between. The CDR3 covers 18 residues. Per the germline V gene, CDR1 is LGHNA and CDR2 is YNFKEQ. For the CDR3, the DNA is TGTGCCAGCAGCCAAGAGGTGGGGGACTTGTCTTCTGGAAACACCATATATTTT. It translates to CASSQEVGDLSSGNTIYF.

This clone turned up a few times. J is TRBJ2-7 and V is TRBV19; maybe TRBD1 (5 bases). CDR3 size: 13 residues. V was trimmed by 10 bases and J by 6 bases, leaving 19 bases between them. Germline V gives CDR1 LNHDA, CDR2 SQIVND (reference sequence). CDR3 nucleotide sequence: TGTGCCACTAGGTTTTCGCCTCAGGGCGAGCAGTACTTC. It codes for CATRFSPQGEQYF.

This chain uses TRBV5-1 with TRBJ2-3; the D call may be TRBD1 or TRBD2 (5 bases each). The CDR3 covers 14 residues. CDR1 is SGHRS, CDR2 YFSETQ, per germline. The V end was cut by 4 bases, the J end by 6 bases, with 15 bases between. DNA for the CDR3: TGCGCCAGCAGCCGGGACCGCCTGGGGGATACGCAGTATTTT. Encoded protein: CASSRDRLGDTQYF.

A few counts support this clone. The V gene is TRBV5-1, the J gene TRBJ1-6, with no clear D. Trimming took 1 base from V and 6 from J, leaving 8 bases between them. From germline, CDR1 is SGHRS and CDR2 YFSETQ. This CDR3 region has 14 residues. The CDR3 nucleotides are TGCGCCAGCAGCTTGAAGGATTTTAATTCACCCCTCCACTTT. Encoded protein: CASSLKDFNSPLHF.

CDR3 sequence: CASSFGTSGTMEEQFF. CDR3 DNA: TGCGCCAGCAGCTTCGGGACTAGCGGGACGATGGAGGAGCAGTTCTTC. The chain uses TRBV5-1 and TRBJ2-1; 13 bases line up with TRBD2. The length of the CDR3 is 16 residues. After removal of 2 bases from V and 10 bases from J, the junction contained 9 bases not matched to a gene. CDR1 and CDR2 from the germline V gene are SGHRS and YFSETQ.

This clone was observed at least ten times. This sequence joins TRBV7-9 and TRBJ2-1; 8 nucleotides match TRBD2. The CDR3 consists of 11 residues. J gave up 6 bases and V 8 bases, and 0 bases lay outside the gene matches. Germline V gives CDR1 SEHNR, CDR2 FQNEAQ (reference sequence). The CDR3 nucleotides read TGTGCCAGCGGGACTAGCAATGAGCAGTTCTTC. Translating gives CASGTSNEQFF.

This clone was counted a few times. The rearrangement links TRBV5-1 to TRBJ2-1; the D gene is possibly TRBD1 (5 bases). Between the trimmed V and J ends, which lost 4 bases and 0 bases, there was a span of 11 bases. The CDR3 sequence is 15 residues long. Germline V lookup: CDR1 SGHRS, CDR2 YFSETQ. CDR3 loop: CASSTQGSSYNEQFF. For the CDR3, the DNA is TGCGCCAGCAGCACTCAGGGCAGCTCCTACAATGAGCAGTTCTTC.

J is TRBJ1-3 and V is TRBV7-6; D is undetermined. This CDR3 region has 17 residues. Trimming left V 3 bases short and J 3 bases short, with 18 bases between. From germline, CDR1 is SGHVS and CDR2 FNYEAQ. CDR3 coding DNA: TGTGCCAGCAGCTTGCCCTACTATCGGGCGGGTGGAAACACCATATATTTT. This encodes CASSLPYYRAGGNTIYF.

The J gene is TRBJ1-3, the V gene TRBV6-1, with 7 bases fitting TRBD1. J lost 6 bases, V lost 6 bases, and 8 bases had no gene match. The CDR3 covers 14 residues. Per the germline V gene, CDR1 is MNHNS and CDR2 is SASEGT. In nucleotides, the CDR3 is TGTGCCAGCAGCAAAGGCACAGGGGTAAACACCATATATTTT. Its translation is CASSKGTGVNTIYF.

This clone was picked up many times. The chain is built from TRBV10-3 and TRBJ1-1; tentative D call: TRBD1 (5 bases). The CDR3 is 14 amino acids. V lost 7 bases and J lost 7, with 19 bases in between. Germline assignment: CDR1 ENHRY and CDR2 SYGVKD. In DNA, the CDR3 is TGTGCCATCAAGCCCCTCCAGGGTAATGGTGAAGCTTTCTTT. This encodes CAIKPLQGNGEAFF.

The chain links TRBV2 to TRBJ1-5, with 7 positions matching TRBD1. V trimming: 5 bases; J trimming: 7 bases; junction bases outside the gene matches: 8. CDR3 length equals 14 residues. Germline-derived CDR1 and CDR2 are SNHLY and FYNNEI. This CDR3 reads CASSRQGPIQPQHF. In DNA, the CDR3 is TGTGCCAGCAGTCGACAGGGCCCAATACAGCCCCAGCATTTT.

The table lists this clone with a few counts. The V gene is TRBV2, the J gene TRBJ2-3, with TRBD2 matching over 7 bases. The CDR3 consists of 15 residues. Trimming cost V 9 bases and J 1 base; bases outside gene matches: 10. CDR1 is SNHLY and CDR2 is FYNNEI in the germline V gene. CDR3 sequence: CASRRERVGTDTQYF. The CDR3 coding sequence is TGTGCCAGTAGGCGGGAGAGGGTTGGCACAGATACGCAGTATTTT. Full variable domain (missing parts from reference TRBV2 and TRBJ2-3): EPEVTQTPSHQVTQMGQEVILRCVPISNHLYFYWYRQILGQKVEFLVSFYNNEISEKSEIFDDQFSVERPDGSNFTLKIRSTKLEDSAMYFCASRRERVGTDTQYFGPGTRLTVL.

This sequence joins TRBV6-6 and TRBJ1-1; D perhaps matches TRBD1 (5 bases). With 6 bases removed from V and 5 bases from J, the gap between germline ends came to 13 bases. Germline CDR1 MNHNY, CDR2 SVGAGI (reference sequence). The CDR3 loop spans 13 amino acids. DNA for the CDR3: TGTGCCAGCAGAGAGGGGCCGGGGACTGAAGCTTTCTTT. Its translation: CASREGPGTEAFF.

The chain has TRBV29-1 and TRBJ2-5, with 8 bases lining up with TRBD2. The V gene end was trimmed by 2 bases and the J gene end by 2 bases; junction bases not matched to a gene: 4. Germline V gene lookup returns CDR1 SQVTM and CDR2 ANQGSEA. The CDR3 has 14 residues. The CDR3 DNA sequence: TGCAGCGTTGAAAGAAGACTAGCGCAAGAGACCCAGTACTTC. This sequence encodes CSVERRLAQETQYF.

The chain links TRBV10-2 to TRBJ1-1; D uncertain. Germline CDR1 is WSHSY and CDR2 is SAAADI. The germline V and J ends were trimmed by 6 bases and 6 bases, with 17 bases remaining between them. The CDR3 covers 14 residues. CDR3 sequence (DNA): TGCGCCAGCAGAGCCGGGATGCGATATTCTGAAGCTTTCTTT. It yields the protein CASRAGMRYSEAFF.

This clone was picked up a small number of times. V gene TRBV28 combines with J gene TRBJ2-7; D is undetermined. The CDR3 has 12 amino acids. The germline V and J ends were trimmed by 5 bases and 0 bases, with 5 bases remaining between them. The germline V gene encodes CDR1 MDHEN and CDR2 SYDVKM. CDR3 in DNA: TGTGCCAGCAGTCCCAGCTCCTACGAGCAGTACTTC. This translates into CASSPSSYEQYF.

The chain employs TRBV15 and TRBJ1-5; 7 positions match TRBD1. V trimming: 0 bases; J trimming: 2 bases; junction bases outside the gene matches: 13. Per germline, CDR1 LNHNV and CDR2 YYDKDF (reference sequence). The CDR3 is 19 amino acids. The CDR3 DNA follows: TGTGCCACCAGCAGAGATAAGACAGGGATTACCGGGGGCAATCAGCCCCAGCATTTT. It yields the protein CATSRDKTGITGGNQPQHF. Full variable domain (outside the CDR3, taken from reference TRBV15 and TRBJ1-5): DAMVIQNPRYQVTQFGKPVTLSCSQTLNHNVMYWYQQKSSQAPKLLFHYYDKDFNNEADTPDNFQSRRPNTSFCFLDIRSPGLGDTAMYLCATSRDKTGITGGNQPQHFGDGTRLSIL.

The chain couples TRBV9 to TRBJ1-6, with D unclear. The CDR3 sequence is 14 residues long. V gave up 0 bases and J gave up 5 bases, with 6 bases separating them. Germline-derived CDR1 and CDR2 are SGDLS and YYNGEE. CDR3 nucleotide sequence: TGTGCCAGCAGCGTAGATGGGGATAATTCACCCCTCCACTTT. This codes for CASSVDGDNSPLHF.

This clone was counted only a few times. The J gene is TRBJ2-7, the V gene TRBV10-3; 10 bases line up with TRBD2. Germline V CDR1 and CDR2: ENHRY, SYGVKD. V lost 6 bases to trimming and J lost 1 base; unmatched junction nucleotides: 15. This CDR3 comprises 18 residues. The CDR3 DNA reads TGTGCCATCAGCCCCGGGGGGGCTAGCGGGAGTTTTTCCTACGAGCAGTACTTC. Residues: CAISPGGASGSFSYEQYF.